The following is a T cell receptor (beta chain) sequence with its context. What it binds is not known. CDR3 length: 14 residues. The germline V gene encodes CDR1 MNHEY and CDR2 SMNVEV (reference sequence). V was pared by 1 base and J by 7 bases, with 5 bases of the junction left unmatched. The protocol was immunoSEQ multiplex PCR, while the TCRdb copy is restricted to in-frame clones and leaves out a portion. The sample comprises approximately 150,000 clones, approximately 91% of which are singletons, and more than 0.9% rests with the top ten. The sample is drawn from a study of T cell responses to AZD1222 COVID-19 vaccine. Findings and limits, study-wide: Nearly half of the spike-specific TCRs reportedly recognize variant regions that carry no mutations. Most donors were white British, females outnumbered males, and clonal diversity was possibly underestimated.

Second-dose groups at about 4 or about 12 weeks were pooled. The chain links TRBV27 to TRBJ2-7; the match to TRBD1 covers 9 bases. This sequence was found in an adult who received the AZD1222 COVID-19 vaccine. Material: peripheral blood, obtained 28 days after the second AZD1222 dose. The CDR3, as DNA: TGTGCCAGCAGTTTATGGGACAGGGCCGGGGAGCAGTACTTC. The encoded protein is CASSLWDRAGEQYF.